This T cell receptor beta chain was sequenced in a study of T cell repertoires in cytomegalovirus infection. About the research overall: Signatures in public TCR beta sequences pointed to both CMV infection and matching HLA type.

Looked up from germline, CDR1 is MDHEN and CDR2 is SYDVKM. Trimming took off 1 base at V and 6 bases at J, with 5 bases between the two ends. The CDR3 is made up of 12 amino acids. Findings and limits, study-wide: Summed public TCR beta family frequency identified CMV carriers bearing the relevant HLA. In two of eight donors, the top clonotype was HLA-C-restricted CMV-specific.

TCRdb re-called the reads with MiXCR, one entry per CDR3 protein. The table records fewer than 80,000 distinct CDR3 sequences, more than 3% of them present only once. At least ten counts were recorded for this clonotype. As yet, its antigen is unknown. The sample comprised PBMCs. The clonotype originates from a human donor in good health (CMV status not recorded). Some clones in this sample may be carry-over from other donors' samples. This rearrangement joins TRBV28 to TRBJ2-3; D is unresolved. The DNA for the CDR3 is TGTGCCAGCAGTTTATTTTGGGATACGCAGTATTTT. Translating gives CASSLFWDTQYF.